These 31 T cell receptor beta chains came from one sample sequenced in a study of patients and donors after allogeneic stem cell transplantation. TCRdb independently ran MiXCR on the RT-PCR reads; one entry per CDR3 protein. The data hold fewer than 180,000 distinct CDR3 sequences, with about two fifths observed a single time. The specimen sequenced was blood, either unsorted or a sorted T cell fraction (not recorded which). The receptors here all came from a human donor who was either an allogeneic HSCT recipient or a stem cell or donor lymphocyte infusion donor (not recorded which). It is not recorded whose cells these are; they may come from a transplant donor.

The chain combines TRBV5-1 with TRBJ2-2; TRBD1 matches at 7 bases. This CDR3 has 16 amino acids. Germline-derived CDR1 and CDR2 are SGHRS and YFSETQ. V lost 2 bases and J lost 0; bases outside the gene matches: 4. The CDR3 bases are TGCGCCAGCAGCTTAACAGGGGACGCGAACACCGGGGAGCTGTTTTTT. Translated, it gives CASSLTGDANTGELFF.

The rearrangement links TRBV28 to TRBJ2-7; either TRBD1 or TRBD2 may supply D (5 bases each). Germline V lookup: CDR1 MDHEN, CDR2 SYDVKM. Trimming shortened V by 2 bases and J by 5 bases, and 13 bases separated the two germline ends. This CDR3 comprises 14 residues. The CDR3 sequence: CASSLPGTRHEQYV. The CDR3 DNA is TGTGCCAGCAGTTTACCAGGGACCCGCCACGAGCAGTACGTC.

This clonotype was detected only a few times. The rearrangement uses TRBV6-2 or TRBV6-3 and TRBJ2-2; no definite D call. Trimming removed 7 bases from V and 6 bases from J, with 9 bases in between. CDR3 size: 12 residues. CDR1 is MNHEY and CDR2 is SVGEGT in the germline V gene. The CDR3 loop reads CASTSAPGELFF. The CDR3 DNA reads as TGTGCCAGCACTTCGGCCCCCGGGGAGCTGTTTTTT.

The V call is TRBV25-1, the J call TRBJ1-1, with D maybe TRBD1 (5 bases). The CDR3 is 12 residues long. V gave up 7 bases and J gave up 2 bases, with 8 bases separating them. Germline loops: CDR1 MGHDK, CDR2 SYGVNS. CDR3 sequence: CASTTVNTEAFF. The CDR3 coding sequence is TGTGCCAGCACGACAGTTAACACTGAAGCTTTCTTT.

The chain recombines TRBV7-3 with TRBJ1-2; D may be TRBD1 (5 bases). CDR1 SGHTA and CDR2 FQGTGA come from the germline V gene. The CDR3 spans 15 residues. V was clipped by 2 bases and J by 4 bases, with 14 bases between them. The CDR3 protein is CASSLGPGQAYGYTF. Written as DNA, the CDR3 is TGTGCCAGCAGCTTAGGCCCAGGGCAGGCCTATGGCTACACCTTC.

The chain links TRBV6-6 to TRBJ1-3; no clear D gene. Germline V gene lookup returns CDR1 MNHNY and CDR2 SVGAGI (reference sequence). The CDR3 consists of 16 residues. Trimming pared 1 base from V and 0 bases from J, leaving 10 bases between. Here the CDR3 DNA reads TGTGCCAGCAGTTACTGGGATTTCAGCTCTGGAAACACCATATATTTT. Its translation is CASSYWDFSSGNTIYF.

The chain recombines TRBV4-1 with TRBJ1-1; D possibly corresponds to TRBD1 (5 bases). V was shortened by 2 bases and J by 2 bases, with 12 bases between the two germline ends. CDR1 and CDR2 (germline): MGHRA, YSYEKL. This CDR3 has 15 amino acids. This chain's CDR3 is CASSQPMTVNTEAFF. CDR3 DNA sequence: TGCGCCAGCAGCCAACCCATGACAGTAAACACTGAAGCTTTCTTT.

The CDR3 sequence is CSVGVRGLNTEAFF. CDR3 coding DNA: TGCAGCGTTGGGGTCCGGGGCTTGAACACTGAAGCTTTCTTT. The J gene is TRBJ1-1, the V gene TRBV29-1, with D possibly TRBD1 on 5 matching bases. Germline V gives CDR1 SQVTM, CDR2 ANQGSEA. This CDR3 is built from 14 residues. Trimming shortened V by 4 bases and J by 0 bases, and 12 bases separated the two germline ends.

Only a few counts were recorded for this clonotype. This sequence joins TRBV6-6 and TRBJ1-2; no clear D gene. Germline lookup yields CDR1 MNHNY and CDR2 SVGAGI (reference sequence). This CDR3 is 15 amino acids long. V was clipped by 0 bases and J by 6 bases, with 14 bases between them. CDR3: CASSYSSSRQDGYTF. CDR3 nucleotide sequence: TGTGCCAGCAGTTACTCGTCCAGCCGCCAGGATGGCTACACCTTC.

The V call is TRBV12-3 or TRBV12-4, the J call TRBJ1-1; no definite D call. Trimming removed 11 bases at V and 1 base at J, with 11 bases between. The CDR3 has 12 residues. For the CDR3, the DNA is TGTGCCGGCCTTTCGGGGAACACTGAAGCTTTCTTT. Residues: CAGLSGNTEAFF.

This chain uses TRBV6-5 with TRBJ1-1; perhaps TRBD1 as D (5 bases). This CDR3 has 15 amino acids. The V gene's germline CDR1 is MNHEY and CDR2 SVGAGI. V lost 6 bases and J lost 3, with 17 bases in between. CDR3 sequence: CASSPEAGLDTEAFF. Written as DNA, the CDR3 is TGTGCCAGCAGCCCAGAGGCAGGGTTGGACACTGAAGCTTTCTTT.

This clonotype showed up just a few times. This chain joins TRBV19 and TRBJ1-1; D is unresolved. Trimming cost V 1 base and J 1 base, with 10 bases left between them. Germline lookup yields CDR1 LNHDA and CDR2 SQIVND (reference sequence). The CDR3 is 15 amino acids. In DNA, the CDR3 is TGTGCCAGTAGTATAGGGGAGATCTCGAACACTGAAGCTTTCTTT. Its protein product is CASSIGEISNTEAFF.

The table lists this clonotype with a few counts. This sequence joins TRBV9 and TRBJ1-1; the D gene is possibly TRBD1 (5 bases). This CDR3 contains 15 residues. From germline, CDR1 is SGDLS and CDR2 YYNGEE. The V end lost 0 bases, the J end lost 6 bases, and 15 bases lay between the germline ends. The CDR3 region is CASSVGDGSIAEAFF. CDR3 nucleotide sequence: TGTGCCAGCAGCGTAGGGGACGGATCAATCGCTGAAGCTTTCTTT. The full variable domain, rest sourced from reference TRBV9 and TRBJ1-1, is DSGVTQTPKHLITATGQRVTLRCSPRSGDLSVYWYQQSLDQGLQFLIQYYNGEERAKGNILERFSAQQFPDLHSELNLSSLELGDSALYFCASSVGDGSIAEAFFGQGTRLTVV.

This chain uses TRBV6-6 with TRBJ1-2, with 7 positions matching TRBD1. The CDR3 is made up of 15 amino acids. Germline-derived CDR1 and CDR2 are MNHNY and SVGAGI (reference sequence). V lost 5 bases and J lost 5; bases outside the gene matches: 11. The CDR3 bases are TGTGCCAGCAGTGGGTTCAGGGGGTTAGGGTATGGCTACACCTTC. Protein sequence: CASSGFRGLGYGYTF.

The rearrangement joins TRBV20-1 to TRBJ2-4; 9 bases are a match to TRBD2. The CDR3 is made up of 14 amino acids. The V gene end was trimmed by 6 bases and the J gene end by 6 bases; junction bases not matched to a gene: 9. CDR1 is DFQATT and CDR2 is SNEGSKA in the germline V gene (reference sequence). CDR3 sequence (DNA): TGCAGTGCCCCCCCGGGACTAGCAGGAAACATTCAGTACTTC. It codes for CSAPPGLAGNIQYF.

CDR3 amino acids: CASSYSTGDGYTF. Written as DNA, the CDR3 is TGTGCCAGCAGTTACTCGACGGGGGATGGCTACACCTTC. The gene calls are TRBV6-6 and TRBJ1-2; perhaps TRBD1 as D (5 bases). V shed 0 bases and J shed 6 bases, with 8 bases lying between them. From germline, CDR1 is MNHNY and CDR2 SVGAGI (reference sequence). The CDR3 extends over 13 amino acids.

The chain is built from TRBV5-1 and TRBJ2-5, with D possibly called TRBD1 or TRBD2 (5 bases each). Germline-derived CDR1 and CDR2 are SGHRS and YFSETQ. The CDR3 is 13 amino acids. Trimming left V 3 bases short and J 3 bases short, with 9 bases between. This CDR3 is CASSSGTEETQYF. In nucleotides, the CDR3 is TGCGCCAGCAGCTCCGGGACGGAAGAGACCCAGTACTTC.

The CDR3 DNA sequence: TGTGCCAGCAGTTTTGGGACAGGGGGTGGATATCAGCCCCAGCATTTT. Translation gives CASSFGTGGGYQPQHF. This rearrangement joins TRBV12-3 or TRBV12-4 to TRBJ1-5, with TRBD1 matching 11 bases. V was pared by 3 bases and J by 5 bases, with 6 bases of the junction left unmatched. The CDR3 runs to 16 residues.

This clonotype was counted a few times. The chain is built from TRBV28 and TRBJ1-6; no reliable D call. Germline V gene lookup returns CDR1 MDHEN and CDR2 SYDVKM. The CDR3 is 14 amino acids. V lost 8 bases to trimming and J lost 8 bases, with 16 bases between them. CDR3 nucleotides: TGTGCCAGCTCCTTTCCCTGGACGGATTCACCCCTCCACTTT. Protein product: CASSFPWTDSPLHF.

This clonotype was recorded many times. The rearrangement joins TRBV7-6 to TRBJ1-6; D is ambiguous. Germline CDR1 SGHVS, CDR2 FNYEAQ. This CDR3 has 15 residues. V was clipped by 5 bases and J by 5 bases, with 13 bases between them. This chain's CDR3 is CASSPFLRDNSPLHF. The CDR3, as DNA: TGTGCCAGCAGCCCTTTTCTCCGGGATAATTCACCCCTCCACTTT.

The chain links TRBV12-3 or TRBV12-4 to TRBJ1-2; D ambiguous. CDR3 length equals 15 residues. Trimming removed 6 bases from V and 0 bases from J, with 14 bases in between. The CDR3 sequence: CASRPRSLPNYGYTF. The CDR3 nucleotides read TGTGCCAGCAGACCCAGAAGCCTCCCTAACTATGGCTACACCTTC.

V is TRBV6-5 and J is TRBJ1-2; D gene uncertain. This CDR3 contains 13 residues. Per germline, CDR1 MNHEY and CDR2 SVGAGI. Between the trimmed V and J ends, which lost 7 bases and 1 base, there was a span of 10 bases. The chain's CDR3 is CASTHGFNYGYTF. The CDR3 nucleotides are TGTGCCAGCACCCACGGTTTTAACTATGGCTACACCTTC.

This clonotype was seen many times. The rearrangement uses TRBV20-1 and TRBJ1-1; 10 bases match TRBD1. Per germline, CDR1 DFQATT and CDR2 SNEGSKA (reference sequence). CDR3 length: 12 amino acids. V was pared by 8 bases and J by 5 bases, with 5 bases of the junction left unmatched. In nucleotides, the CDR3 is TGCAGTATAGACAGGGGGCTAACTGAAGCTTTCTTT. Protein: CSIDRGLTEAFF.

The chain links TRBV9 to TRBJ2-1; possibly TRBD2 for D (5 bases). The CDR3 is made up of 15 amino acids. Germline V gives CDR1 SGDLS, CDR2 YYNGEE. V was cut by 0 bases and J by 7 bases, with 14 bases left in between. The CDR3 sequence is CASSVARGYGNEQFF. The CDR3 nucleotides read TGTGCCAGCAGCGTAGCTCGGGGATATGGGAATGAGCAGTTCTTC.

This clonotype was seen once. The J gene is TRBJ2-1, the V gene TRBV5-1; 7 bases are a match to TRBD1. This CDR3 comprises 18 residues. V lost 0 bases and J lost 0; bases outside the gene matches: 9. Germline values: CDR1 SGHRS, CDR2 YFSETQ. The DNA for the CDR3 is TGCGCCAGCAGCTTGGGAGGGTCAGGGGGATCCTCCTACAATGAGCAGTTCTTC. Amino acids: CASSLGGSGGSSYNEQFF.

Only a few counts were recorded for this clonotype. The gene calls are TRBV5-1 and TRBJ1-2; D unclear. There are 15 residues in the CDR3. In germline, CDR1 is SGHRS, CDR2 YFSETQ. Trimming removed 4 bases from V and 6 bases from J, with 19 bases in between. The CDR3 DNA follows: TGCGCCAGCAGCCCCTATCCGGGCAGTGAGGATGGCTACACCTTC. Its translation is CASSPYPGSEDGYTF.

This clonotype was recorded a few times. V is TRBV15 and J is TRBJ1-2, with a tentative D call TRBD1 (6 bases). Trimming removed 3 bases from V and 8 bases from J, with 13 bases in between. The length of the CDR3 is 13 residues. Per the germline V gene, CDR1 is LNHNV and CDR2 is YYDKDF (reference sequence). This chain's CDR3 is CATSRDTGFGYTF. CDR3 DNA: TGTGCCACCAGCAGGGATACAGGGTTCGGCTACACCTTC.

V and J are TRBV28 and TRBJ1-1, with D tentatively TRBD1 (5 bases). The length of the CDR3 is 14 residues. V was pared by 6 bases and J by 4 bases, with 15 bases between. The V gene's germline CDR1 is MDHEN and CDR2 SYDVKM. The CDR3 nucleotides are TGTGCCAGCAGGTCAAGGGACCTGCGCACTGAAGCTTTCTTT. Its protein product is CASRSRDLRTEAFF.

As for this clonotype: A read error may explain this, as a much larger clone is one base away. The CDR3 DNA is TGTGCCAGCAGCTTAGGCAGAGAGACCCAGTACTTC. It codes for CASSLGRETQYF. The genes are TRBV7-9 and TRBJ2-5; unclear D gene. Germline V gene data show CDR1 as SEHNR and CDR2 as FQNEAQ (reference sequence). CDR3 size: 12 residues. The V end lost 1 base, the J end lost 4 bases, and 4 bases lay between the germline ends.

This chain uses TRBV20-1 with TRBJ2-1; D gene ambiguous. Germline CDR1 is DFQATT and CDR2 is SNEGSKA (reference sequence). The CDR3 has 11 residues. Trimming took 3 bases from V and 8 from J, leaving 8 bases between them. The CDR3 here is CSASGFHEQFF. The CDR3 DNA reads TGCAGTGCTAGTGGGTTCCATGAGCAGTTCTTC.

This rearrangement joins TRBV5-1 to TRBJ1-5; D gene uncertain. The CDR3 totals 15 residues. Germline V gene sequence: CDR1 SGHRS, CDR2 YFSETQ. Trimming removed 0 bases at V and 5 bases at J, with 12 bases between. CDR3 sequence (DNA): TGCGCCAGCAGCTTGGATCTCGGCTTGGATCAGCCCCAGCATTTT. Translated: CASSLDLGLDQPQHF.